These 13 T cell receptor beta chains were sequenced from one sample in a study of blood T cell repertoires in COVID-19. TCRdb's copy holds only in-frame clones and misses some; the assay was immunoSEQ multiplex PCR. The table has 90,000 to 130,000 clones, over 80% seen once. Sequenced material: peripheral blood. These TCRs come from a woman aged 70 to 79 with acute or convalescent COVID-19.

The chain joins TRBV28 to TRBJ2-7; the D is unclear. The CDR3 loop spans 13 amino acids. V was clipped by 3 bases and J by 1 base, with 7 bases between them. Germline values: CDR1 MDHEN, CDR2 SYDVKM. The CDR3 loop is CASSFVGSYEQYF. CDR3 DNA: TGTGCCAGCAGTTTTGTCGGGTCCTACGAGCAGTACTTC.

The chain recombines TRBV10-1 with TRBJ2-3; TRBD2 agrees at 13 bases. The CDR3 consists of 15 residues. CDR1 WNHNN and CDR2 SYGVQD come from the germline V gene (reference sequence). V lost 2 bases and J lost 5; bases outside the gene matches: 1. The DNA of the CDR3 is TGCGCCAGCAGTGAGGGACTAGCGGGAGTAGATACGCAGTATTTT. Translation gives CASSEGLAGVDTQYF.

This clone showed up just once. J is TRBJ1-5 and V is TRBV6-6, with 9 bases identical to TRBD1. Trimming cost V 5 bases and J 4 bases; bases outside gene matches: 9. This CDR3 spans 16 amino acids. The germline V gene has CDR1 MNHNY and CDR2 SVGAGI (reference sequence). The CDR3 DNA reads TGTGCCAGCAGTACCTCTATGGACAGGGGTAATCAGCCCCAGCATTTT. It specifies CASSTSMDRGNQPQHF.

The chain combines TRBV19 with TRBJ1-1; 10 positions agree with TRBD1. Per germline, CDR1 LNHDA and CDR2 SQIVND (reference sequence). This CDR3 is built from 13 residues. With 6 bases clipped from V and 5 bases from J, the junction kept 3 bases outside the gene matches. CDR3 sequence (DNA): TGTGCCAGTAGAGACAGGGGGCTGACTGAAGCTTTCTTT. It encodes CASRDRGLTEAFF.

V and J are TRBV6-2 or TRBV6-3 and TRBJ2-7, with D possibly being TRBD2 (6 bases). The germline V gene has CDR1 MNHEY and CDR2 SVGEGT. This CDR3 comprises 13 residues. V was trimmed by 5 bases and J by 2 bases, leaving 10 bases between them. For the CDR3, the DNA is TGTGCCAGCAGTACCGGGAGAGCCTACGAGCAGTACTTC. Translating gives CASSTGRAYEQYF.

The CDR3 nucleotides are TGTGCCAGCAGCTCCGCGATGGGGGGTTCCTACGAGCAGTACTTC. The encoded protein is CASSSAMGGSYEQYF. J is TRBJ2-7 and V is TRBV7-8; weak D call: TRBD2 (6 bases). Germline assignment: CDR1 SGHVS and CDR2 FQNEAQ. The CDR3 consists of 15 residues. V shed 4 bases and J shed 1 base, with 14 bases lying between them. Full variable domain (missing parts from reference TRBV7-8 and TRBJ2-7): GAGVSQSPRYKVAKRGQDVALRCDPISGHVSLFWYQQALGQGPEFLTYFQNEAQLDKSGLPSDRFFAERPEGSVSTLKIQRTQQEDSAVYLCASSSAMGGSYEQYFGPGTRLTVT.

The chain uses TRBV15 and TRBJ2-2, with 12 nucleotides matching TRBD2. J gave up 6 bases and V 2 bases, and 7 bases lay outside the gene matches. Germline CDR1 and CDR2: LNHNV and YYDKDF (reference sequence). The CDR3 has 17 amino acids. This chain's CDR3 is CATSRLTSGGIAGELFF. CDR3 sequence (DNA): TGTGCCACCAGCAGACTTACTAGCGGGGGGATCGCCGGGGAGCTGTTTTTT. The full variable domain, its missing parts supplied by reference TRBV15 and TRBJ2-2, is DAMVIQNPRYQVTQFGKPVTLSCSQTLNHNVMYWYQQKSSQAPKLLFHYYDKDFNNEADTPDNFQSRRPNTSFCFLDIRSPGLGDTAMYLCATSRLTSGGIAGELFFGEGSRLTVL.

The gene calls are TRBV30 and TRBJ2-2; the D is unclear. This CDR3 has 11 amino acids. Germline V lookup: CDR1 GTSNPN, CDR2 SVGIG (reference sequence). The germline V and J ends were trimmed by 3 bases and 6 bases, with 5 bases remaining between them. CDR3 nucleotides: TGTGCCTGGAGGGGCCCCGGGGAGCTGTTTTTT. This sequence encodes CAWRGPGELFF. The full variable domain, its missing parts supplied by reference TRBV30 and TRBJ2-2, is SQTIHQWPATLVQPVGSPLSLECTVEGTSNPNLYWYRQAAGRGLQLLFYSVGIGQISSEVPQNLSASRPQDRQFILSSKKLLLSDSGFYLCAWRGPGELFFGEGSRLTVL.

The chain has TRBV9 and TRBJ1-1; no clear D gene. This CDR3 comprises 14 residues. The V end lost 4 bases, the J end lost 4 bases, and 14 bases lay between the germline ends. Germline CDR1 reads SGDLS; CDR2 reads YYNGEE. CDR3 residues: CASSPRVPPTEAFF. For the CDR3, the DNA is TGTGCCAGCAGCCCGCGGGTACCCCCCACTGAAGCTTTCTTT.

This clone was recorded once. V and J are TRBV6-2 or TRBV6-3 and TRBJ1-4; tentative D call: TRBD1 (5 bases). The CDR3 is made up of 17 amino acids. Trimming cost V 1 base and J 3 bases, with 15 bases left between them. Per the germline V gene, CDR1 is MNHEY and CDR2 is SVGEGT. DNA of the CDR3: TGTGCCAGCAGTTACTTCTCCGCAGGGTCGGCTAATGAAAAACTGTTTTTT. Amino acids: CASSYFSAGSANEKLFF.

V usage is TRBV3-1 (or the pseudogene TRBV3-2) and J usage is TRBJ1-6; D might be TRBD1 (6 bases). There are 17 residues in the CDR3. Germline V CDR1 and CDR2: LGHDT, YNNKEL (reference sequence). Trimming left V 2 bases short and J 7 bases short, with 18 bases between. This CDR3 is CASSQPLQGMRNSPLHF. The CDR3 DNA sequence: TGTGCCAGCAGCCAACCCTTACAGGGAATGAGGAATTCACCCCTCCACTTT.

This rearrangement joins TRBV27 to TRBJ1-5; D not certain. The germline V gene has CDR1 MNHEY and CDR2 SMNVEV (reference sequence). The ends were cut back, 3 bases at V and 2 bases at J, with 11 bases in the middle. CDR3 length equals 15 residues. The CDR3 DNA reads TGTGCCAGCAGTTTTGGGCCCCTGGGCAATCAGCCCCAGCATTTT. Translation: CASSFGPLGNQPQHF.

The chain has TRBV11-2 and TRBJ2-2; D perhaps matches TRBD1 (5 bases). The length of the CDR3 is 18 residues. Germline V lookup: CDR1 SGHAT, CDR2 FQNNGV. Trimming removed 1 base from V and 0 bases from J, with 15 bases in between. CDR3 coding DNA: TGTGCCAGCAGCTTAGGTGCCAGGTGGGGCACGAACACCGGGGAGCTGTTTTTT. This encodes CASSLGARWGTNTGELFF.